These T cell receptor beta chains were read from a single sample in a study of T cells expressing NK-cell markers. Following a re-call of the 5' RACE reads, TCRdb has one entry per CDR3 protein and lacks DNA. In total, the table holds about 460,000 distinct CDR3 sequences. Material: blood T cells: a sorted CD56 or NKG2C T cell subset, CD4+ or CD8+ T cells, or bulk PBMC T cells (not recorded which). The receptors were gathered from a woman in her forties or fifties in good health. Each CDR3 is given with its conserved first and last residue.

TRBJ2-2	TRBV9	CASSSTWDRANTGELFF
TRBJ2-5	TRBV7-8	CASSSRLAGRRNTQYF
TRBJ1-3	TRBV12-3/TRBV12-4	CASSVGTVSGNTIYF
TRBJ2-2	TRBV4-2	CASSQEQGAGELFF
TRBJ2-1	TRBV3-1	CASSQTSGRTFGGNARNNEQFF
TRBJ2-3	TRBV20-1	CSAEKDLSFTDTQYF
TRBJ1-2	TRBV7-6	CASSPQPTSTGDYGYTF
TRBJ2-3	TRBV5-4	CASSLVTRSDTQYF
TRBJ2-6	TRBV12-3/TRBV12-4	CASSSDWTGKVGGANVLTF
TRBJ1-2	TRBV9	CASSVDARGNYGYTF
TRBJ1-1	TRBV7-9	CASSTGAGLDTEAFF
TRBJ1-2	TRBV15	CATSEPFTGPLGYTF
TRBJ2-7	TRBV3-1	CASRQGSSNEQYF
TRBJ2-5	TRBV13	CASSWRTSGIQETQYF
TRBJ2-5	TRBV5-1	CASSILGLDETQYF
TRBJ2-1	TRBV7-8	CASSPGTSLNGQFF
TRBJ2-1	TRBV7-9	CASSPISGRAYNEQFF
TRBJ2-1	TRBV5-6	CASSSSRDRERYEQFF
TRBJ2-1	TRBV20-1	CSAREGGRVWNEQFF
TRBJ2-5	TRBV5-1	CASSPTYQETQYF
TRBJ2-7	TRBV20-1	CSATDMDRVYEQYF
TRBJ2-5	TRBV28	CASLPGEKGTQYF
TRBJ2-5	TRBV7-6	CASSLGPLAGVMETQYF
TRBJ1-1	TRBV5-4	CASSLSSLAFGAFF
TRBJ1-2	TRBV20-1	CSARTTAYGYTF
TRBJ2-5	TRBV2	CASSAGMDWGHQETQYF
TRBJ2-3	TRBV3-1	CASSQRQGRVKDTQYF
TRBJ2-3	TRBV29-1	CSVEDLWGVEPVRTDTQYF
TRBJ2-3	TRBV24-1	CATSDHRLAGAGDTQYF
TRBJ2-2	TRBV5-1	CASSSGDFGELFF
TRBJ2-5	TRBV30	CAWSSGRAARETQYF
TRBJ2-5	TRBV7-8	CASSHPGTRQETQYF
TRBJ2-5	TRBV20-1	CSASTAMGGERETQYF
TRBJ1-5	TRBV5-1	CASSLASGTGVRNQPQHF
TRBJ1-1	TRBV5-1	CASSKDRGSITEAFF
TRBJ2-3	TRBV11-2	CASSFGRVNTDTQYF
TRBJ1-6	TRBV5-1	CASSLYSLGSNSPLHF
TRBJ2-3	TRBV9	CASSVVHGDTQYF
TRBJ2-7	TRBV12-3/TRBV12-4	CASRGSRDRVDEQYF
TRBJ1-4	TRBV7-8	CASSLTGNNEKLFF
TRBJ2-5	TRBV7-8	CASSLPGTSRETQYF
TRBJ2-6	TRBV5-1	CASTLDRPLANVLTF
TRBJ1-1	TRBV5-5	CASSLARDRKAFF
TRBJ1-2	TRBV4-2	CASSQDRAGDYGYTF
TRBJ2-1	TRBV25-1	CASSADGALNEQFF
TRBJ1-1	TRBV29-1	CSVQRSTEAFF
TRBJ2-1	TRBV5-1	CASSLEASGRAAYNEQFF
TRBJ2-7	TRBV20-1	CSARELAGSLYEQYF
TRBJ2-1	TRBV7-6	CASSLGTSGGEQFF
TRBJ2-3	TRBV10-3	CAISERTSSTDTQYF
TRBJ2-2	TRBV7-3	CASSPTGLGSGELFF
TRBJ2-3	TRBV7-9	CASSQTGLAGGDTQYF
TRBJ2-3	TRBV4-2	CASSRGQSTDTQYF
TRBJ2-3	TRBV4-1	CASSPWTSGRGGSTQYF
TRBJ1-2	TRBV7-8	CASSLISAVIDRVGNGYTF
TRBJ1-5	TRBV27	CASRTGIGNQPQHF
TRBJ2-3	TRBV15	CATSKGVTDTQYF
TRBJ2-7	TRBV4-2	CASSQDRDTSGLSYEQYF
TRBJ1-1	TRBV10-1	CASSESNRVNTEAFF